This is a list of T cell receptor beta chains from one sample in a study of OX40 agonist ivuxolimab in advanced cancers. Using immunoSEQ multiplex PCR, the repertoire was profiled, and TCRdb retains in-frame clones only, with some absent. This table has about 11,000 clones, 70% to 85% appearing once. This specimen consisted of CD4+ or CD8+ T cells sorted from blood, obtained in a trial of the OX40 agonist ivuxolimab. The receptors stem from an adult with an advanced solid tumor such as melanoma, head and neck, liver or kidney cancer. Each CDR3 is given with its conserved first and last residue. Each record gives: V gene, clone size, D gene, J gene, CDR3 protein, CDR3 DNA. D genes are given only for firm matches. The size field is filled for only some rows; it gives once, few, many or a size class.

>TRBV30|.|TRBD2|TRBJ2-1
CAWSSDSSGGQFF
TGTGCCTGGAGTTCCGACTCGAGCGGGGGGCAGTTCTTC
>TRBV13|.|TRBD2|TRBJ2-1
CASSPPRTSGAYNEQFF
TGTGCCAGCAGCCCTCCCCGGACTAGCGGAGCCTACAATGAGCAGTTCTTC
>TRBV11-2|.|.|TRBJ2-7
CASSLGGGVSYEQYF
TGTGCCAGCAGCTTAGGAGGGGGTGTGAGCTACGAGCAGTACTTC
>TRBV4-1|.|TRBD1|TRBJ1-3
CASSQRTGGNTIYF
TGCGCCAGCAGCCAACGGACAGGGGGAAACACCATATATTTT
>TRBV7-3|.|.|TRBJ2-1
CASSSLSGTSYNEQFF
TGTGCCAGCAGCTCCCTTTCGGGGACCTCCTACAATGAGCAGTTCTTC
>TRBV11-2|.|.|TRBJ2-7
CASSLDEGFLSYEQYF
TGTGCCAGCAGCTTAGATGAGGGCTTCTTATCCTACGAGCAGTACTTC
>TRBV9|.|TRBD1|TRBJ2-5
CASSALGQPQETQYF
TGTGCCAGCAGCGCCTTGGGACAGCCCCAAGAGACCCAGTACTTC
>TRBV4-2|.|TRBD1|TRBJ1-6
CASSLEGAQNSPLHF
TGTGCCAGCAGCTTGGAGGGGGCGCAGAATTCACCCCTCCACTTT
>TRBV6-5|.|.|TRBJ1-5
CASSPKGGYQPQHF
TGTGCCAGCAGTCCCAAAGGCGGATATCAGCCCCAGCATTTT
>TRBV6-1|.|.|TRBJ1-1
CASRPYGDYEAFF
TGTGCCAGCAGGCCGTACGGGGATTATGAAGCTTTCTTT
>TRBV5-1|.|.|TRBJ1-2
CASSLGLPENGYTF
TGCGCCAGCAGCTTGGGACTCCCAGAGAATGGCTACACCTTC
>TRBV7-9|.|TRBD2|TRBJ2-7
CASSLGAPTSGSPEQYF
TGTGCCAGCAGCTTAGGAGCGCCGACTAGCGGGAGTCCCGAGCAGTACTTC
>TRBV11-2|.|.|TRBJ1-4
CASSLAGAWEKLFF
TGTGCCAGCAGCTTAGCAGGGGCTTGGGAAAAACTGTTTTTT
>TRBV9|.|.|TRBJ1-2
CASSVGFGEAMSYGYTF
TGTGCCAGCAGCGTAGGCTTCGGGGAGGCGATGAGTTATGGCTACACCTTC
>TRBV6-4|medium-sized|.|TRBJ1-3
CASSAPGVGALNTIYF
TGTGCCAGCAGTGCCCCGGGGGTGGGGGCCTTAAACACCATATATTTT
>TRBV4-1|.|.|TRBJ2-7
CASSQEVTPSATYEQYF
TGCGCCAGCAGCCAAGAAGTTACTCCTTCAGCCACCTACGAGCAGTACTTC
>TRBV30|.|.|TRBJ1-1
CAWSPGTEAFF
TGTGCCTGGTCCCCCGGCACTGAAGCTTTCTTT
>TRBV11-1|.|.|TRBJ1-2
CASSLVRNYGYTF
TGTGCCAGCAGCTTAGTCCGCAACTATGGCTACACCTTC
>TRBV5-8|.|.|TRBJ2-7
CASSLRESYEQYF
TGTGCCAGCAGCTTGAGGGAATCTTACGAGCAGTACTTC
>TRBV4-2|.|TRBD2|TRBJ2-7
CASSQEGSGSAYEQYF
TGTGCCAGCAGCCAAGAGGGTAGCGGGAGTGCCTACGAGCAGTACTTC
>TRBV5-1|once|.|TRBJ2-4
CASSPGGGIALVEAKNIQYF
TGCGCCAGCAGCCCTGGTGGGGGAATAGCCCTTGTGGAAGCCAAAAACATTCAGTACTTC
>TRBV6-6|large|TRBD1|TRBJ2-2
CASSPGTVDTGELFF
TGTGCCAGCAGCCCCGGGACAGTCGACACCGGGGAGCTGTTTTTT
>TRBV23-1|.|.|TRBJ2-7
CASKKGYEQYF
TGCGCCAGCAAGAAGGGATACGAGCAGTACTTC
>TRBV6-6|.|.|TRBJ1-2
CASSTRAGGYGYTF
TGTGCCAGCAGTACTCGGGCCGGAGGCTATGGCTACACCTTC
>TRBV29-1|.|TRBD1|TRBJ2-7
CSVEGQGDTYEQYF
TGCAGCGTTGAAGGGCAGGGGGACACCTACGAGCAGTACTTC
>TRBV16|.|.|TRBJ1-5
CASSQSSGGQPQHF
TGTGCCAGCAGCCAGAGTTCAGGTGGGCAGCCCCAGCATTTT
>TRBV4-2|few|.|TRBJ2-2
CASSQDGASRTGELFF
TGTGCCAGCAGCCAAGATGGGGCTAGCAGGACCGGGGAGCTGTTTTTT
>TRBV7-8|few|.|TRBJ2-2
CASSLGGQEDTGELFF
TGTGCCAGCAGCTTAGGAGGGCAGGAGGACACCGGGGAGCTGTTTTTT